This entry lists 8 T cell receptor beta chains sequenced from one sample in a study of blood T cell repertoires in COVID-19. This table comes from immunoSEQ multiplex PCR, and its TCRdb copy is limited to in-frame clones, with some not included. The sample has fewer than 250,000 clones, 75% to 90% seen once. Sequences were obtained from PBMCs or T cells enriched from blood (not recorded which). The receptors derive from a man between 45 and 60 years old who had been exposed to COVID-19.

This chain links TRBV18 with TRBJ1-4; D gene ambiguous. The CDR3 sequence is 14 residues long. Germline lookup yields CDR1 KGHSH and CDR2 LQKENI. Trimming stripped 1 base from V and 4 bases from J, with 7 bases between. The CDR3 is CASSPLRNNEKLFF. The CDR3 DNA sequence: TGTGCCAGCTCACCACTCAGAAATAATGAAAAACTGTTTTTT.

The chain joins TRBV7-9 to TRBJ2-2, with TRBD1 identical over 7 bases. Unmatched junction bases numbered 6, after V lost 2 bases and J lost 3 bases. In germline, CDR1 is SEHNR, CDR2 FQNEAQ (reference sequence). The CDR3 has 16 amino acids. The CDR3 DNA reads as TGTGCCAGCAGCTTAAGAGGGGGCGAGGACACCGGGGAGCTGTTTTTT. Translation gives CASSLRGGEDTGELFF.

J is TRBJ2-1 and V is TRBV11-2, with 7 positions matching TRBD2. J was trimmed by 4 bases and V by 2 bases; bases with no gene match: 5. The CDR3 runs 15 residues. The germline gives CDR1 SGHAT, CDR2 FQNNGV. CDR3 sequence reads: CASSLMGLPYNEQFF. The CDR3 DNA is TGTGCCAGCAGCTTAATGGGACTACCTTACAATGAGCAGTTCTTC.

This sequence joins TRBV9 and TRBJ2-2, with D unresolved. Looked up from germline, CDR1 is SGDLS and CDR2 is YYNGEE. Trimming removed 0 bases from V and 0 bases from J, with 3 bases in between. The CDR3 has 14 amino acids. CDR3: CASSVASNTGELFF. DNA for the CDR3: TGTGCCAGCAGCGTAGCCTCGAACACCGGGGAGCTGTTTTTT.

This clone came up once. The chain recombines TRBV5-1 with TRBJ2-5; TRBD2 might be the D (6 bases). Germline lookup yields CDR1 SGHRS and CDR2 YFSETQ. This CDR3 has 12 residues. Trimming took off 7 bases at V and 4 bases at J, with 11 bases between the two ends. CDR3 region: CASRESGETQYF. CDR3 coding DNA: TGCGCCAGCCGGGAGTCAGGAGAGACCCAGTACTTC.

The chain is built from TRBV19 and TRBJ1-2; 9 nucleotides align to TRBD1. V shed 3 bases and J 6 bases; nucleotides not matched to a gene: 8. The CDR3 covers 15 residues. Germline CDR1 is LNHDA and CDR2 is SQIVND (reference sequence). CDR3 amino acids: CASSIYGTGFHGYTF. The DNA for the CDR3 is TGTGCCAGTAGTATTTACGGGACAGGGTTCCATGGCTACACCTTC.

This sequence joins TRBV5-1 and TRBJ1-1; D is perhaps TRBD1 (5 bases). The germline CDR1 and CDR2 sequences are SGHRS and YFSETQ. Trimming cost V 4 bases and J 5 bases, with 15 bases left between them. The CDR3 length is 14 residues. DNA for the CDR3: TGCGCCAGCAGCCTCCGGGGGGATGGAACTGAAGCTTTCTTT. It specifies CASSLRGDGTEAFF.

The V call is TRBV6-5, the J call TRBJ2-7; D gene ambiguous. Trimming took off 4 bases at V and 1 base at J, with 8 bases between the two ends. This CDR3 is 13 amino acids long. Germline loops: CDR1 MNHEY, CDR2 SVGAGI. CDR3 coding DNA: TGTGCCAGCAGTTCCCCAGTTTCCTACGAGCAGTACGTC. Its protein product is CASSSPVSYEQYV.